The rows below give T cell receptor beta chains drawn from one sample of a study of T cells in Graves' hyperthyroidism and ophthalmopathy. TCRdb reprocessed the multiplex PCR reads via MiXCR and lists one record per CDR3 protein. Among about half a million distinct CDR3 sequences listed, around 20% were seen once. The sample consisted of blood. These receptor sequences come from a man aged 18 to 29 with Graves' hyperthyroidism. Both conserved end residues are part of each CDR3. D genes are given only for firm matches. Some rows have no size entry. The others give once, few or many, or a class for an expanded clone.

>.|few|TRBJ2-3|TRBV28
CASSLYRDTDTQYF
TGTGCCAGCAGTTTATACAGGGACACAGATACGCAGTATTTT
>TRBD2|many|TRBJ2-2|TRBV24-1
CATTGTTDTGELFF
TGTGCCACCACCGGGACTACCGACACCGGGGAGCTGTTTTTT
>.|many|TRBJ2-3|TRBV28
CASSYDTQYF
TGTGCCAGCTCCTACGATACGCAGTATTTT
>.|many|TRBJ2-5|TRBV11-3
CASSWGGTQYF
TGTGCCAGCAGCTGGGGTGGAACCCAGTACTTC
>TRBD1|many|TRBJ1-5|TRBV28
CASSGGQGFNQPQHF
TGTGCCAGCAGTGGAGGACAGGGGTTCAATCAGCCCCAGCATTTT
>.|many|TRBJ1-5|TRBV2
CASSVSRRPQHF
TGTGCCAGCAGTGTGTCCCGACGGCCCCAGCATTTT
>.|many|TRBJ2-2|TRBV6-1
CASSGNPGGTGELFF
TGTGCCAGCAGTGGGAATCCCGGCGGCACCGGGGAGCTGTTTTTT
>TRBD1|many|TRBJ2-5|TRBV11-2
CASSPGQGWVTQYF
TGTGCCAGCAGCCCAGGACAGGGGTGGGTGACCCAGTACTTC
>TRBD1|many|TRBJ1-1|TRBV12-3/TRBV12-4
CASSFRTGVTEAFF
TGTGCCAGCAGTTTCCGGACAGGGGTCACTGAAGCTTTCTTT
>.|.|TRBJ2-2|TRBV27
CASSFEAGITGELFF
TGTGCCAGCAGTTTCGAGGCAGGGATCACCGGGGAGCTGTTTTTT
>.|.|TRBJ1-2|TRBV7-9
CASTPGQDHLGYTF
TGTGCCAGCACCCCCGGGCAGGACCACCTAGGCTACACCTTC
>.|many|TRBJ2-6|TRBV12-3/TRBV12-4
CASSLWPLGRGANVLTF
TGTGCCAGCAGTTTATGGCCACTGGGGCGTGGGGCCAACGTCCTGACTTTC
>.|many|TRBJ2-2|TRBV12-3/TRBV12-4
CASSAIGAGELFF
TGTGCCAGCAGTGCGATCGGTGCCGGGGAGCTGTTTTTT
>.|.|TRBJ2-7|TRBV6-2/TRBV6-3
CASKGDSRPYEQYF
TGTGCCAGCAAGGGCGACTCCCGTCCGTACGAGCAGTACTTC
>.|few|TRBJ2-5|TRBV4-2
CASSKGRGPGQETQYF
TGTGCCAGCAGCAAAGGGCGGGGTCCCGGACAAGAGACCCAGTACTTC
>TRBD1|many|TRBJ2-7|TRBV19
CASRGQGGPYEQYF
TGTGCCAGTAGAGGACAGGGTGGGCCCTACGAGCAGTACTTC
>.|many|TRBJ1-1|TRBV20-1
CSASMGLGDEAFF
TGCAGTGCTAGTATGGGGTTGGGTGATGAAGCTTTCTTT
>.|many|TRBJ2-5|TRBV11-2
CASSLEWGMETQYF
TGTGCCAGCAGCTTAGAGTGGGGGATGGAGACCCAGTACTTC
>TRBD1|many|TRBJ1-1|TRBV12-3/TRBV12-4
CASSLSQGAGYTEAFF
TGTGCCAGCAGTTTATCCCAGGGGGCTGGGTACACTGAAGCTTTCTTT
>.|.|TRBJ2-5|TRBV6-1
CAISTGETQYF
TGTGCCATCAGTACAGGGGAGACCCAGTACTTC
>.|many|TRBJ2-5|TRBV24-1
CATSAAETQYF
TGTGCCACCAGTGCAGCGGAGACCCAGTACTTC
>.|many|TRBJ1-1|TRBV12-3/TRBV12-4
CASSWGIMNTEAFF
TGTGCCAGCTCCTGGGGTATAATGAACACTGAAGCTTTCTTT
>.|many|TRBJ2-5|TRBV5-1
CASSLTARQETQYF
TGCGCCAGCAGCCTGACAGCTCGCCAAGAGACCCAGTACTTC
>.|.|TRBJ2-7|TRBV29-1
CSVEEDGSSYEQYF
TGCAGCGTTGAAGAAGACGGGAGCTCCTACGAGCAGTACTTC
>.|.|TRBJ1-1|TRBV6-1
CASSTSLNSVTEAFF
TGTGCCAGCAGTACCTCACTTAACAGTGTCACTGAAGCTTTCTTT